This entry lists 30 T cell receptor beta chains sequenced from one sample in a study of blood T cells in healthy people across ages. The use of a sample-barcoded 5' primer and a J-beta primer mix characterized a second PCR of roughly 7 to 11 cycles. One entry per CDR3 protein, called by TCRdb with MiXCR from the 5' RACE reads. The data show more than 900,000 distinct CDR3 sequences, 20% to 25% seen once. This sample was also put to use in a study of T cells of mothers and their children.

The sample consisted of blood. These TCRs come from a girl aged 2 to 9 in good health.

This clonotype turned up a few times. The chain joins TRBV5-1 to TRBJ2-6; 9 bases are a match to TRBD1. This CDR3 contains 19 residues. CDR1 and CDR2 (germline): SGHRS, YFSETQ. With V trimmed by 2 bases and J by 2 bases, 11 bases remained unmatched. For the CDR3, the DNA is TGCGCCAGCAGCTTTCATTGGACAGGGGCCAACCCTGGGGCCAACGTCCTGACTTTC. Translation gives CASSFHWTGANPGANVLTF.

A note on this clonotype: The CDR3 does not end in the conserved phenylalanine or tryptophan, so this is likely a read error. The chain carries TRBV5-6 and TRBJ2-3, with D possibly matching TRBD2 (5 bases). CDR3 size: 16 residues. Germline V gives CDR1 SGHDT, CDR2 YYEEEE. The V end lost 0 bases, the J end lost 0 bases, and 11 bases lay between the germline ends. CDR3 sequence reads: CASSLVGGLSTDTQYL. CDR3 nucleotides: TGTGCCAGCAGCTTGGTTGGCGGGCTGAGCACAGATACGCAGTATCTT.

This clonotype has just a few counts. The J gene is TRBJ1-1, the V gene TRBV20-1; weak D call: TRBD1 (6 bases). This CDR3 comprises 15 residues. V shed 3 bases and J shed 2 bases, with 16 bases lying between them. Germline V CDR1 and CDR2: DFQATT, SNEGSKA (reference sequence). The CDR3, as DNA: TGCAGTGCTAGGGCCGGGGGCCTCGTAAACACTGAAGCTTTCTTT. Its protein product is CSARAGGLVNTEAFF.

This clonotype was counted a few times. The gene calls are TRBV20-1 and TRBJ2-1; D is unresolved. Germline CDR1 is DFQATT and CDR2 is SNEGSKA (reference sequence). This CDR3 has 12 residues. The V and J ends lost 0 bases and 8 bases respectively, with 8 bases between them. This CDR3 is CSAREIFDEQFF. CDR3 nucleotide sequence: TGCAGTGCTAGAGAGATCTTCGATGAGCAGTTCTTC.

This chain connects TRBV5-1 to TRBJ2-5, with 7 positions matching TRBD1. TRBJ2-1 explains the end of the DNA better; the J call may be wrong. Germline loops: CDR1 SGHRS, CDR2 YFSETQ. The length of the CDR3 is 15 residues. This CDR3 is CASSSDRELGNEQFF. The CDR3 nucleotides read TGCGCCAGCAGCTCAGACAGGGAACTAGGCAATGAGCAGTTCTTC.

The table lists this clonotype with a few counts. The CDR3 DNA is TGTGCCAGCAGCCCACGACAGGACGGGACCCAGTACTTC. This codes for CASSPRQDGTQYF. The rearrangement links TRBV11-2 to TRBJ2-5, with D possibly TRBD1 on 6 matching bases. This CDR3 is 13 amino acids long. V lost 5 bases and J 7 bases, leaving 14 bases between the germline ends. Germline CDR1 SGHAT, CDR2 FQNNGV.

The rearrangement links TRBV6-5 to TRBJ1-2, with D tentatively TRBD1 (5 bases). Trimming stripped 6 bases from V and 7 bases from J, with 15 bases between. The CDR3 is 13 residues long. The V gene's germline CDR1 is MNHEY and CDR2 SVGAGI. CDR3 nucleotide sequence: TGTGCCAGCAGCTCCCCGGGGGTGCGTGGCTACACCTTC. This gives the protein CASSSPGVRGYTF.

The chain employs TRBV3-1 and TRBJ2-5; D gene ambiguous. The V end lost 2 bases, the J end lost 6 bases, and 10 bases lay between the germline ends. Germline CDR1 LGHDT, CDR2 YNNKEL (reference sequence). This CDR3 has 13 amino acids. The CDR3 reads CASSQIGLQTQYF. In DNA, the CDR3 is TGTGCCAGCAGCCAAATTGGCCTCCAGACCCAGTACTTC.

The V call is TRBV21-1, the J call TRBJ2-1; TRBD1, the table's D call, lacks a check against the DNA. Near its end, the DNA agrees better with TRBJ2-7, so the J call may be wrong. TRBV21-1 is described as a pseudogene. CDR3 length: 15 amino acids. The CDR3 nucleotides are TGTGCCAGCAGCAGTCGGGCGGGGGCCTTCTACGAGCAGTACTTC. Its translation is CASSSRAGAFYEQYF.

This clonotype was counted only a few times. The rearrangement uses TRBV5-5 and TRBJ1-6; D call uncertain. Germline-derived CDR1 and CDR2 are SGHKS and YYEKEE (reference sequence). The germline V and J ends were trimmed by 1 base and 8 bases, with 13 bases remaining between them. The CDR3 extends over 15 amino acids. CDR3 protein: CASSLKELMDSPLHF. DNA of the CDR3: TGTGCCAGCAGCTTGAAAGAACTAATGGATTCACCCCTCCACTTT.

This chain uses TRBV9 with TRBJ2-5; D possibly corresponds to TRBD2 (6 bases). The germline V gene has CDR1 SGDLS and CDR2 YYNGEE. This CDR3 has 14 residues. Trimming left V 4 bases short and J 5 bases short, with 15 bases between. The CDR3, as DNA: TGTGCCAGCAGCAATGGGGGACGGGGGGAGACCCAGTACTTC. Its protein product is CASSNGGRGETQYF. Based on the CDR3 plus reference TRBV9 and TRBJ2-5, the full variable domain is DSGVTQTPKHLITATGQRVTLRCSPRSGDLSVYWYQQSLDQGLQFLIQYYNGEERAKGNILERFSAQQFPDLHSELNLSSLELGDSALYFCASSNGGRGETQYFGPGTRLLVL.

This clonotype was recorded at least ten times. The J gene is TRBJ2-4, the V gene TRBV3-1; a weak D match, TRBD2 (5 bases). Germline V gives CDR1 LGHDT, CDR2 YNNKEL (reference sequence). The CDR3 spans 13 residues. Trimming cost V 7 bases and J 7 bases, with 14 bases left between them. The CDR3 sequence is CASTPPGLNIQYF. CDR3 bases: TGTGCCAGCACCCCACCAGGACTGAACATTCAGTACTTC.

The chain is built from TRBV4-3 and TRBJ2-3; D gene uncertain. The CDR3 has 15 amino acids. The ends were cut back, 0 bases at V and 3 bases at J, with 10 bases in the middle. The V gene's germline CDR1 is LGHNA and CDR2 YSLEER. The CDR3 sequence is CASSQEHDETDTQYF. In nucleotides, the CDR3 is TGCGCCAGCAGCCAAGAACATGATGAGACAGATACGCAGTATTTT.

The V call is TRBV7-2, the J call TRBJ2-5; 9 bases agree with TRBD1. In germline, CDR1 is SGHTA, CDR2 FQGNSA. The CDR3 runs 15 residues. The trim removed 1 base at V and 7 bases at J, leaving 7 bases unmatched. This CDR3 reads CASSLGTGEGGTQYF. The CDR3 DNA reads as TGTGCCAGCAGCTTAGGGACAGGGGAAGGTGGGACCCAGTACTTC.

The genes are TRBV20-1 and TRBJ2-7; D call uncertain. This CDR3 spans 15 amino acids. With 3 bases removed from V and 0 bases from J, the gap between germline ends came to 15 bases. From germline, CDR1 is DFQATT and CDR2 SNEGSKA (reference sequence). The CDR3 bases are TGCAGTGCTAGGGACCCCGACAAGAGCTCCTACGAGCAGTACTTC. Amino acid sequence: CSARDPDKSSYEQYF.

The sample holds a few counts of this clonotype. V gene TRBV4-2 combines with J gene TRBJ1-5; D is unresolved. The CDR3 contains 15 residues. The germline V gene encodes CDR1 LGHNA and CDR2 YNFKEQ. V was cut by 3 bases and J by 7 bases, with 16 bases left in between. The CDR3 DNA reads TGTGCCAGCAGCCACTCTGACAAGCAAAGCCAGCCCCAGCATTTT. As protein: CASSHSDKQSQPQHF.

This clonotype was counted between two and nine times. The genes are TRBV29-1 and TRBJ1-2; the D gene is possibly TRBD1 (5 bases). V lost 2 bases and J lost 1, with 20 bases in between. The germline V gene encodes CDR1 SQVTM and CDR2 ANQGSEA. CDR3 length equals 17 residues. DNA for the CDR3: TGCAGCGTTGAAAGGAACGGACAACCTTTTTTTAACTATGGCTACACCTTC. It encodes CSVERNGQPFFNYGYTF.

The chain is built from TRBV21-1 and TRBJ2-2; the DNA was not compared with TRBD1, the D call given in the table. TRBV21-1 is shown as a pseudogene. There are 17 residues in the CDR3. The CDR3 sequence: CASSKIRQGARSGELFF. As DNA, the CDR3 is TGTGCCAGCAGCAAAATTCGGCAGGGGGCTCGGAGCGGGGAGCTGTTTTTT.

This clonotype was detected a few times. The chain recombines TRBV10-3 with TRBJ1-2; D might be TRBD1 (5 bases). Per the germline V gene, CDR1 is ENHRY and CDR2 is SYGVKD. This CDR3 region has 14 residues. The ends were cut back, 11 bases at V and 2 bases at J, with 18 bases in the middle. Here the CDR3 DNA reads TGTGCCTCGGGGGAGAGGAACGAAAACTATGGCTACACCTTC. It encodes CASGERNENYGYTF.

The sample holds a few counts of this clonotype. The CDR3 reads CASSLRTSRGETQYF. The CDR3, as DNA: TGTGCCAGCAGTTTAAGGACATCGAGGGGTGAGACCCAGTACTTC. The V and J genes are TRBV28 and TRBJ2-5; possibly TRBD1 or TRBD2 for D (5 bases each). V shed 2 bases and J shed 5 bases, with 15 bases lying between them. The CDR3 extends over 15 amino acids. CDR1 and CDR2 (germline): MDHEN, SYDVKM.

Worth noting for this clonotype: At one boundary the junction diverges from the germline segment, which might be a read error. The CDR3 region has the DNA TGCAGTGCTAGTACTTCCAGCGGGGGTTGGTATGAGCAGCTCTTC. Its translation is CSASTSSGGWYEQLF. The chain is built from TRBV20-1 and TRBJ2-5; 8 bases align to TRBD2. This CDR3 spans 15 amino acids. Germline CDR1 is DFQATT and CDR2 is SNEGSKA (reference sequence).

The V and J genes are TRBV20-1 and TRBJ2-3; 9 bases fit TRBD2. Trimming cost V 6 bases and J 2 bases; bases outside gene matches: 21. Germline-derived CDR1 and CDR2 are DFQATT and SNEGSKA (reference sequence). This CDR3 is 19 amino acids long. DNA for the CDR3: TGCAGTGCGCCATCCTCTAGCGGGGTCACCGAGGGTTACACAGATACGCAGTATTTT. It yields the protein CSAPSSSGVTEGYTDTQYF.

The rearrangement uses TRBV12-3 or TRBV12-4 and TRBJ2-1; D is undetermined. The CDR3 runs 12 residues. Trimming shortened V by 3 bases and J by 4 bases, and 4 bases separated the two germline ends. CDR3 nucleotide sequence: TGTGCCAGCAGTTTCATGTACAATGAGCAGTTCTTC. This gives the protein CASSFMYNEQFF.

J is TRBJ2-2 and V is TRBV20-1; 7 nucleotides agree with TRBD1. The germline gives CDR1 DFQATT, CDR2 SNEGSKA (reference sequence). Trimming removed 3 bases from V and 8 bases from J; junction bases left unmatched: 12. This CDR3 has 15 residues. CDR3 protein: CSARDRVGQAGELFF. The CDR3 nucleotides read TGCAGTGCTAGGGACCGGGTTGGACAGGCTGGGGAGCTGTTTTTT.

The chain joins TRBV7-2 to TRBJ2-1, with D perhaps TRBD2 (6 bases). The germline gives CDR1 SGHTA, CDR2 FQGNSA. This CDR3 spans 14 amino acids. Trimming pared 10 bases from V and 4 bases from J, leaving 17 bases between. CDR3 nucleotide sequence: TGTGCCACCGCACTCCGGACTATTTACAATGAGCAGTTCTTC. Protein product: CATALRTIYNEQFF.

The CDR3 reads CASSLMRGLIETQYF. The CDR3 region has the DNA TGTGCCAGCAGCTTAATGAGGGGTCTAATTGAGACCCAGTACTTC. The V and J genes are TRBV11-3 and TRBJ2-5; D tentatively fits TRBD1 or TRBD2 (5 bases each). This CDR3 spans 15 amino acids. Germline V gene sequence: CDR1 SGHNT, CDR2 YENEEA. V gave up 2 bases and J gave up 5 bases, with 15 bases separating them.

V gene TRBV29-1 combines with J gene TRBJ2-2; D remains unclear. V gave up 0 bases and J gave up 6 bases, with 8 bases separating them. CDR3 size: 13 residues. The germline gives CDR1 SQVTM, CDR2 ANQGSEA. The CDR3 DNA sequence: TGCAGCGTTGAAGATCGGAAAGCCGGGGAGCTGTTTTTT. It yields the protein CSVEDRKAGELFF.

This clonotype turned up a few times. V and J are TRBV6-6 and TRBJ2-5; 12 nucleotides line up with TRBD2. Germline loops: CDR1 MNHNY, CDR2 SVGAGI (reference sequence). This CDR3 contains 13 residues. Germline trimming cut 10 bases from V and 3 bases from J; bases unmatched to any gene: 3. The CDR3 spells CAIRLAGEETQYF. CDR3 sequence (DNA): TGTGCCATACGACTAGCGGGAGAAGAGACCCAGTACTTC.

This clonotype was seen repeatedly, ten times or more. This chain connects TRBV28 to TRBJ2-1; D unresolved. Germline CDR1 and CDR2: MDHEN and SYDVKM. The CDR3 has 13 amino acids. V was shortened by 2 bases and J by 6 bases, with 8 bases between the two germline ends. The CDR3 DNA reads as TGTGCCAGCAGTTTAGGAAGGGTCAATGAGCAGTTCTTC. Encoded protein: CASSLGRVNEQFF.

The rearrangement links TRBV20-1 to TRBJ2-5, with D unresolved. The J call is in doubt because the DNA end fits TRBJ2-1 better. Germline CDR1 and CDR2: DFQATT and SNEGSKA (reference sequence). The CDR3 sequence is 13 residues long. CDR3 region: CSAARQRYNEQFF. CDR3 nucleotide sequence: TGCAGTGCTGCGAGACAACGCTACAATGAGCAGTTCTTC.